The text below deals with one T cell receptor beta chain. These data originate in a study of blood T cell repertoires in COVID-19. Study-wide context: Sources were T cells, B-cell-depleted T cells, or PBMCs; the material itself was cDNA or gDNA.

V lost 0 bases and J lost 4, with 11 bases in between. This CDR3 has 15 residues. The germline V gene encodes CDR1 SGDLS and CDR2 YYNGEE. Original handling: Scientists estimated how many nucleated cells there were by amplifying reference gene primers. Profiled with immunoSEQ multiplex PCR; TCRdb holds only in-frame clones, not every one. V and J calls and clone size come straight from that table; D and trimming were deduced from the DNA. The profile shows about 140,000 clones, about 86% of them singletons. The clonotype originates from a woman in her sixties or seventies with acute or convalescent COVID-19. Sequencing was done on a sample of peripheral blood. The chain has TRBV9 and TRBJ1-3; unclear D gene. CDR3 region: CASSVEPGAGNTIYF. CDR3 sequence (DNA): TGTGCCAGCAGCGTAGAACCGGGAGCCGGAAACACCATATATTTT.